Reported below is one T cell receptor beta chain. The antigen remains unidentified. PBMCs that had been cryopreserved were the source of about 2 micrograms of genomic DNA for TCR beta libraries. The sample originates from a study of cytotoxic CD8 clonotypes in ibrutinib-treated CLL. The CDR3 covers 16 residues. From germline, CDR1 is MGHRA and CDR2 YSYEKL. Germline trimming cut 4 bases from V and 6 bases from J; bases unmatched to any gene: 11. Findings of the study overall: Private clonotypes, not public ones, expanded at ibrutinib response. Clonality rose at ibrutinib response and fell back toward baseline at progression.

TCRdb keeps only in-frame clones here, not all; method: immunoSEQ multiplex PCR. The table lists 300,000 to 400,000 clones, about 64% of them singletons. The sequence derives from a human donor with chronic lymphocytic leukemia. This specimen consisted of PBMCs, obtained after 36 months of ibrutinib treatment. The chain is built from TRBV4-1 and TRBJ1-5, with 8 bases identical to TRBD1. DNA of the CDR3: TGCGCCAGCAGCCGTCCGGGACAGGACGTGGGTCAGCCCCAGCATTTT. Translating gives CASSRPGQDVGQPQHF.